This T cell receptor (beta chain) was sequenced for a study of blood T cells in healthy people across ages. Together with a sample-barcoded 5' primer, a J-beta primer mix was included in a second PCR lasting roughly 6 to 12 cycles. Each CDR3 protein is one row after TCRdb ran MiXCR on the 5' RACE reads. Here the sample spans some 800,000 distinct CDR3 sequences, around 25% being singletons. CDR3 size: 14 residues. Germline V gene sequence: CDR1 ENHRY, CDR2 SYGVKD. With 3 bases removed from V and 1 base from J, the gap between germline ends came to 8 bases. Overall study results and limits: Older individuals had lower TCR beta diversity per million T cells (the decline was roughly linear). Unsorted PBMCs prevented conclusive naive versus antigen-experienced comparison.

This clonotype was observed a handful of times. The antigen is undetermined. Every participating donor contributed 8 to 10 milliliters of peripheral blood through a draw. The sample was also linked to a second study, of T cells of mothers and their children. As that report states: Study donors consisted of three healthy Caucasian mothers and their six children.

The sequencing input was blood. The sequence came from a boy younger than 18 in good health. This chain joins TRBV10-3 and TRBJ2-3; a possible D gene is TRBD2 (6 bases). The chain's CDR3 is CAISDGGGTDTQYF. CDR3 bases: TGTGCCATCAGTGATGGCGGGGGCACAGATACGCAGTATTTT.